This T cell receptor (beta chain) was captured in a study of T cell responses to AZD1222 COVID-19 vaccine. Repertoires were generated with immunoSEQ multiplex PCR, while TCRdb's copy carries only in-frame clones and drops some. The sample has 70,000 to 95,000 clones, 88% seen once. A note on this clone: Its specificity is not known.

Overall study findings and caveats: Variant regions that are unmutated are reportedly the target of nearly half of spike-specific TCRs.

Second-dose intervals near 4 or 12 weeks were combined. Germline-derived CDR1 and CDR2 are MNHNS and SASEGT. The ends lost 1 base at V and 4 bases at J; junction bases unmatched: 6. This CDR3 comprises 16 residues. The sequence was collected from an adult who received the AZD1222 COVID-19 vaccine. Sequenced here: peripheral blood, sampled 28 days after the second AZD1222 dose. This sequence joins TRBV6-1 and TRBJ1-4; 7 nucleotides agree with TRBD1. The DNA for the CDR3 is TGTGCCAGCAGTGAAGTGGAGGGGGCGGGTAATGAAAAACTGTTTTTT. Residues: CASSEVEGAGNEKLFF.